Included here is one T cell receptor beta chain sequence, with context. Generated by immunoSEQ multiplex PCR, the TCRdb table keeps only in-frame clones and is missing some. Here the sample spans about 47,000 clones, approximately 91% being singletons. The data were taken from a study of blood T cell repertoires in COVID-19. The CDR3 totals 13 residues. Germline V CDR1 and CDR2: SGHVS, FQNEAQ. Trimming took 3 bases from V and 3 from J; bases not matched to a gene: 1. This receptor was obtained from a man aged 50 or older with active COVID-19. V gene TRBV7-8 combines with J gene TRBJ2-7; TRBD1 matches at 8 bases. Sample: peripheral blood. CDR3 residues: CASSFTGGYEQYF. The CDR3 DNA reads as TGTGCCAGCAGCTTCACAGGGGGCTACGAGCAGTACTTC. The complete variable domain, with remaining parts taken from reference TRBV7-8 and TRBJ2-7, reads GAGVSQSPRYKVAKRGQDVALRCDPISGHVSLFWYQQALGQGPEFLTYFQNEAQLDKSGLPSDRFFAERPEGSVSTLKIQRTQQEDSAVYLCASSFTGGYEQYFGPGTRLTVT.